This T cell receptor (beta chain) was recorded in a study of identical twins. Study results and caveats: Out-of-frame alpha sequences common to twins exhibited a surplus of low generation probability. Compared with models, monozygotic twins showed more out-of-frame TCR alpha sharing.

This clonotype was detected only a few times. Its specificity is not known. Germline V lookup: CDR1 MDHEN, CDR2 SYDVKM. V was cut by 3 bases and J by 2 bases, with 9 bases left in between. The length of the CDR3 is 14 residues. TCRdb re-called the 5' RACE reads through MiXCR, storing one row per CDR3 protein. The data contain around 1.7 million distinct CDR3 sequences, around 33% of them seen just once; the ten biggest clones take up about 0.25%. The receptor was isolated from a newborn girl in good health. The material sequenced was cord blood. This chain links TRBV28 with TRBJ2-3; possible D gene TRBD2, 5 bases. This chain's CDR3 is CASSFGVHTDTQYF. For the CDR3, the DNA is TGTGCCAGCAGTTTCGGGGTGCACACAGATACGCAGTATTTT.